Sequencing of this T cell receptor beta chain was carried out in a study of blood T cell repertoires in COVID-19. Background on the study: There were acute and convalescent COVID-19 samples, and they came from the United States, Italy and Spain. T cells, B-cell-depleted T cells, or PBMCs provided the cDNA or gDNA that served as material.

Using immunoSEQ multiplex PCR, the repertoire was profiled, and TCRdb retains in-frame clones only, with some absent. The sample yields 390,000 or so clones, around 91% seen once. V dropped 6 bases and J dropped 4 bases, with 13 bases sitting between them. Germline values: CDR1 SNHLY, CDR2 FYNNEI. The CDR3 has 14 amino acids. The receptor was derived from a young man with active or convalescent COVID-19. The sequenced sample was peripheral blood. The gene calls are TRBV2 and TRBJ1-5, with D hard to call. The CDR3 here is CASRIGLSNQPQHF. DNA of the CDR3: TGTGCCAGCAGAATCGGACTGAGTAATCAGCCCCAGCATTTT.